The entry that follows covers one T cell receptor (beta chain) sequence. Antigen: not known. Blood collection times were about day -28 and days 30, 100, 180 posttransplant. This sample stems from a study of T cell clonotyping in hematopoietic cell transplantation. Whole-study results and caveats: Higher Inverse Simpson Index values in graft donor and pretransplant recipient predicted broader posttransplant TCR diversity. Recipient TCR diversity dropped after transplant; expanded clonotypes rose from day 30 to 180. At the given depth, recipient repertoires were over 95% de novo clonotypes.

Trimming took off 6 bases at V and 9 bases at J, with 15 bases between the two ends. The CDR3 extends over 13 amino acids. The germline V gene has CDR1 MNHEY and CDR2 SVGAGI. Method: immunoSEQ multiplex PCR; TCRdb's copy keeps in-frame clones and lacks some. The sample records around 9,800 clones, roughly 89% being singletons. The genes are TRBV6-5 and TRBJ2-4, with D possibly called TRBD1 or TRBD2 (5 bases each). Material: PBMCs, obtained 180 days after allogeneic stem cell transplant. This clonotype was sampled from a male patient aged 60 to 75 who had an allogeneic stem cell transplant from an unrelated donor, so the T cells may come from the graft donor. Some clones in this sample may be carry-over from other donors' samples. Here the CDR3 reads CASSDSGPSIQYF. The CDR3 DNA reads as TGTGCCAGCAGCGACAGCGGCCCGAGCATTCAGTACTTC.